This TCR beta chain originates from a study of cytotoxic CD8 clonotypes in ibrutinib-treated CLL. Study-level points and caveats: Under therapy, public clonotypes either contracted or stayed stable, and they were uncommon.

The data were produced by immunoSEQ multiplex PCR, yet TCRdb's version contains in-frame clones alone and is incomplete. The table shows some 150,000 clones, with around three quarters occurring only once. This clone has just a few counts. Its specificity is unknown. This clonotype originated in a human donor with chronic lymphocytic leukemia. The specimen comprised PBMCs, sampled after 12 months of ibrutinib treatment.

CDR3 DNA: TGTGCCTGGAGGGGAGGGGGAAGCCTGTCGCCCCAGCATTTT. It translates to CAWRGGGSLSPQHF. The chain carries TRBV30 and TRBJ1-5, with D possibly matching TRBD1 (6 bases). V lost 3 bases, J lost 9 bases, and 18 bases lay in between. Germline CDR1 is GTSNPN and CDR2 is SVGIG (reference sequence). CDR3 length: 14 residues.